This TCR beta chain is drawn from a study of blood T cell repertoires in COVID-19. About the research overall: The study drew acute and convalescent COVID-19 samples from the United States, Italy and Spain. Sources were T cells, B-cell-depleted T cells, or PBMCs; the material itself was cDNA or gDNA.

Per the original data handling: Reference gene primer amplification in the assay estimated nucleated cell counts. The protocol was immunoSEQ multiplex PCR, while the TCRdb copy is restricted to in-frame clones and leaves out a portion. The V and J calls and clone size are taken from that table; D and trimming were inferred from the DNA. The sample lists around 97,000 clones, roughly 89% occurring once. CDR1 and CDR2 from the germline V gene are LNHDA and SQIVND (reference sequence). V gave up 2 bases and J gave up 8 bases, with 10 bases separating them. CDR3 size: 13 residues. This TCR was sampled from a woman older than 75 in a cohort sampled during active COVID-19. V is TRBV19 and J is TRBJ2-1, with D maybe TRBD1 (5 bases). The sample was peripheral blood. This CDR3 reads CASSIPGYYEQFF. The CDR3 bases are TGTGCCAGTAGTATACCAGGGTACTATGAGCAGTTCTTC.